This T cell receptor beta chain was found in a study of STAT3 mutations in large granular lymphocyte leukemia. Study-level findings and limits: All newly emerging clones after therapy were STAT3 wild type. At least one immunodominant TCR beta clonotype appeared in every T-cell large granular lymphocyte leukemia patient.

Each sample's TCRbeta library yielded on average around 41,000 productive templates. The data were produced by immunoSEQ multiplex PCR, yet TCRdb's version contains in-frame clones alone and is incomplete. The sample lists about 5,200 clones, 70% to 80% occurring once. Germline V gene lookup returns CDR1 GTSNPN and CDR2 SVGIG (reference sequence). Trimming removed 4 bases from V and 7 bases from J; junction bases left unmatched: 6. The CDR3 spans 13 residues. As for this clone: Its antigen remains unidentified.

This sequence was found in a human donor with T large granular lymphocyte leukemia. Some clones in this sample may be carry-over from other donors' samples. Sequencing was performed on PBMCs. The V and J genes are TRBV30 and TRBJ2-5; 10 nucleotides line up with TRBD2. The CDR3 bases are TGTGCCTGGAAAGCGGGGGGGCCGACGACCCAGTACTTC. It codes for CAWKAGGPTTQYF.